These 7 T cell receptor beta chains came from one sample sequenced in a study of early T cells in non-severe SARS-CoV-2 infection. TCRdb processed the 5' RACE reads anew with MiXCR; each CDR3 protein has one entry. The sample has approximately 110,000 distinct CDR3 sequences, 14% to 15% seen once; the top ten hold roughly 22%. Sequencing was performed on whole blood. The receptors stem from an adult who was a healthcare worker with PCR-confirmed SARS-CoV-2 infection or an uninfected control (not recorded which).

The genes are TRBV5-1 and TRBJ2-5; tentatively, D is TRBD1 (5 bases). The CDR3 sequence is 12 residues long. CDR1 SGHRS and CDR2 YFSETQ come from the germline V gene. Trimming left V 5 bases short and J 8 bases short, with 13 bases between. The DNA for the CDR3 is TGCGCCAGCAGTTCTGGGGCGAAAACCCAGTACTTC. This codes for CASSSGAKTQYF. The variable domain in full, with the rest retrieved from reference TRBV5-1 and TRBJ2-5, is KAGVTQTPRYLIKTRGQQVTLSCSPISGHRSVSWYQQTPGQGLQFLFEYFSETQRNKGNFPGRFSGRQFSNSRSEMNVSTLELGDSALYLCASSSGAKTQYFGPGTRLLVL.

The V call is TRBV27, the J call TRBJ1-5; D ambiguous. Deletions cut 6 bases from V and 7 bases from J, with 13 bases between. CDR3 length: 13 residues. Germline V gene data show CDR1 as MNHEY and CDR2 as SMNVEV (reference sequence). In nucleotides, the CDR3 is TGTGCCAGCAGGGAAACTTTTCTCCAGCCCCAGCATTTT. Translating gives CASRETFLQPQHF.

This clonotype has more than one count but fewer than ten. As DNA, the CDR3 is TGCGCCAGCAGCCAAGGAGGGCGGGTCTCCTACAATGAGCAGTTCTTC. Its protein is CASSQGGRVSYNEQFF. The chain joins TRBV4-1 to TRBJ2-1, with D tentatively TRBD2 (5 bases). The CDR3 length is 16 residues. From germline, CDR1 is MGHRA and CDR2 YSYEKL. Trimming took 1 base from V and 0 from J, leaving 10 bases between them.

This clonotype was counted a few times. V and J are TRBV15 and TRBJ2-5, with D perhaps TRBD1 or TRBD2 (6 bases each). Germline V gene data show CDR1 as LNHNV and CDR2 as YYDKDF (reference sequence). The CDR3 covers 13 residues. Trimming removed 4 bases at V and 4 bases at J, with 10 bases between. CDR3: CATSKGGRETQYF. The CDR3 DNA reads TGTGCCACCAGCAAAGGGGGGAGAGAGACCCAGTACTTC.

This clonotype was seen a handful of times. V and J are TRBV7-9 and TRBJ2-7; 12 positions match TRBD1. The CDR3 extends over 17 amino acids. The ends lost 1 base at V and 7 bases at J; junction bases unmatched: 11. In germline, CDR1 is SEHNR, CDR2 FQNEAQ (reference sequence). The CDR3 DNA follows: TGTGCCAGCAGCTTAGGTCGGCTGGGACAGGGGGCGAGGGAGCAGTACTTC. This gives the protein CASSLGRLGQGAREQYF.

This clonotype was seen more than once but under ten times. V usage is TRBV20-1 and J usage is TRBJ2-1; a possible D gene is TRBD1 (5 bases). Germline CDR1 reads DFQATT; CDR2 reads SNEGSKA (reference sequence). This CDR3 contains 14 residues. CDR3 protein: CSILGLLSTNEQFF. For the CDR3, the DNA is TGCAGCATCCTGGGGCTCCTCTCTACGAATGAGCAGTTCTTC.

The chain couples TRBV6-5 to TRBJ2-7; D not resolved. This CDR3 contains 14 residues. Germline values: CDR1 MNHEY, CDR2 SVGAGI. V was trimmed by 4 bases and J by 2 bases, leaving 12 bases between them. CDR3 DNA: TGTGCCAGCAGTTTGCGTGGGGATCCCTACGAGCAGTACTTC. This sequence encodes CASSLRGDPYEQYF.